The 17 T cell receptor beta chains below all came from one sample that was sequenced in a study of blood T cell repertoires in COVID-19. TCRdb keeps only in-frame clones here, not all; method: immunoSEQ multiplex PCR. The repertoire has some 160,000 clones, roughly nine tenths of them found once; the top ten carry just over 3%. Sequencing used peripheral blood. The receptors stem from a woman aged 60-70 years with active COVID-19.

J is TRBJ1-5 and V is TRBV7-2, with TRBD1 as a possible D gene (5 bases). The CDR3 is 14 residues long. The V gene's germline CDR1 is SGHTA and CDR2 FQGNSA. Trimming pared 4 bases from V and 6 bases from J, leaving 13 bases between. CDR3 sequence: CASSWGTGGQPQHF. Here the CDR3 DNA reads TGTGCCAGCAGCTGGGGAACGGGGGGTCAGCCCCAGCATTTT.

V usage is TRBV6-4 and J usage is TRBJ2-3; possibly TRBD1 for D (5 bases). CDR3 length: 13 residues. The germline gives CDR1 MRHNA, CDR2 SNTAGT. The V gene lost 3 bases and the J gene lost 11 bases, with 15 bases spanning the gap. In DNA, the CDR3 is TGTGCCAGCAGTGATTCCCAGGGTGGTATGCAGTATTTT. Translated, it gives CASSDSQGGMQYF.

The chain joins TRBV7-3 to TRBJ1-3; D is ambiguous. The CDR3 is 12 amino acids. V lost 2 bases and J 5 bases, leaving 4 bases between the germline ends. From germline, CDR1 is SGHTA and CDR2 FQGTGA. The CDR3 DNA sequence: TGTGCCAGCAGCTTAGACAGAAACACCATATATTTT. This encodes CASSLDRNTIYF.

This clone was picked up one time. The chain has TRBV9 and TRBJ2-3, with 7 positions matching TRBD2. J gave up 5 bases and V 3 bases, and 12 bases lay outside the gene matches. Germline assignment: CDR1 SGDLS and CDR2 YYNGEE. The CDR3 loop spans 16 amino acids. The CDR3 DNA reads TGTGCCAGCAGCGACCTTACTAGCGAAAAAAAAGATACGCAGTATTTT. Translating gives CASSDLTSEKKDTQYF.

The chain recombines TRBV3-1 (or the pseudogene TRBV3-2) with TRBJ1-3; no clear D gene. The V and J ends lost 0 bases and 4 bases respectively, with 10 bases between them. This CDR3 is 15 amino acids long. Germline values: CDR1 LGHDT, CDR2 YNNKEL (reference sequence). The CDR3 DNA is TGTGCCAGCAGCCAAGAAATGGTGAGGGGAAACACCATATATTTT. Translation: CASSQEMVRGNTIYF.

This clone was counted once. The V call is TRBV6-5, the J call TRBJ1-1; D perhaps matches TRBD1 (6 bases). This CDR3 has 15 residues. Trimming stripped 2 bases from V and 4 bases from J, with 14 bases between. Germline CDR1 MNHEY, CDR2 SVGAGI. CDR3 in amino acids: CASSYPGGASTEAFF. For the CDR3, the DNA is TGTGCCAGCAGTTACCCCGGGGGGGCGAGCACTGAAGCTTTCTTT.

The CDR3 sequence is CASSISGNYEQYF. CDR3 nucleotides: TGTGCCAGTAGTATCTCCGGGAACTACGAGCAGTACTTC. V gene TRBV19 combines with J gene TRBJ2-7, with a weak D call TRBD2 (5 bases). Per germline, CDR1 LNHDA and CDR2 SQIVND (reference sequence). The V end was cut by 3 bases, the J end by 3 bases, with 9 bases between. This CDR3 contains 13 residues.

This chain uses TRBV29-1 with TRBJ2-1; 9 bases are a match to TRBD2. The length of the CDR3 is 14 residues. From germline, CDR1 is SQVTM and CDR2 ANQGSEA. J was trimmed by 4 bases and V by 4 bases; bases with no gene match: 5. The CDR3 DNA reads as TGCAGCGTTGGGAGGCGGGAGGGGTACAATGAGCAGTTCTTC. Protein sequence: CSVGRREGYNEQFF.

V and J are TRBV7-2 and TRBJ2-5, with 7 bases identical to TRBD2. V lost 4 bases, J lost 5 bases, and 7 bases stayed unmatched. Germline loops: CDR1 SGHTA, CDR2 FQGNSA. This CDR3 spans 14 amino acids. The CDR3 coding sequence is TGTGCCAGCAGCTCGCCGGGGACTATGGAGACCCAGTACTTC. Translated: CASSSPGTMETQYF.

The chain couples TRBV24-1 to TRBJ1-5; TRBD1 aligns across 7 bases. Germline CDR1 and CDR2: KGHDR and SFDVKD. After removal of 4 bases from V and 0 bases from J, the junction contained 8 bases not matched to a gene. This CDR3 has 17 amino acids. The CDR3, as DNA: TGTGCCACCAGTGACTCGGGACAGCAATATAGCAATCAGCCCCAGCATTTT. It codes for CATSDSGQQYSNQPQHF.

CDR3: CASSRSGHVIPETSGRAGNEQYF. CDR3 coding DNA: TGTGCCAGTAGTCGATCGGGACACGTTATCCCTGAAACTAGCGGGAGGGCCGGCAACGAGCAGTACTTC. This sequence joins TRBV19 and TRBJ2-7, with 13 nucleotides matching TRBD2. The CDR3 is made up of 23 amino acids. After removal of 5 bases from V and 5 bases from J, the junction contained 30 bases not matched to a gene. Germline V CDR1 and CDR2: LNHDA, SQIVND (reference sequence).

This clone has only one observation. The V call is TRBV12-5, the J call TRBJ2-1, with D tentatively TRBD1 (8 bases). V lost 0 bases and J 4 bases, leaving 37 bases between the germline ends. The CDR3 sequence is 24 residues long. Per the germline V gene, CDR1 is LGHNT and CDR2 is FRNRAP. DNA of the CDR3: TGTGCTAGTGGTTTGGTACAGGGGGAGTTCAATCAGCGGGATTTTCTCTACCAATACAATGAGCAGTTCTTC. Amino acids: CASGLVQGEFNQRDFLYQYNEQFF.

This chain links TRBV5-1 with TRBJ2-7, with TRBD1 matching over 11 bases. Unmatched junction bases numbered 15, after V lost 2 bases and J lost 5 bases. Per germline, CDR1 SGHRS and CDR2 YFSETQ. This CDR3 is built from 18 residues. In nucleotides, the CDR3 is TGCGCCAGCAGCTTTGGAACTCATTATCTGGACAGGGGGCACGAGCAGTACTTC. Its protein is CASSFGTHYLDRGHEQYF.

The CDR3 spells CASSNVGGGLFYEQYF. CDR3 bases: TGTGCCAGTAGTAATGTAGGCGGGGGACTTTTCTACGAGCAGTACTTC. This chain uses TRBV19 with TRBJ2-7; 7 bases are a match to TRBD2. The CDR3 loop spans 16 amino acids. J was trimmed by 3 bases and V by 4 bases; bases with no gene match: 12. Germline V CDR1 and CDR2: LNHDA, SQIVND (reference sequence).

CDR3 DNA: TGTGCCAGCAGCGGGGGTTCCCCTTACCGATGGGATAATTCACCCCTCCACTTT. It specifies CASSGGSPYRWDNSPLHF. The V and J genes are TRBV28 and TRBJ1-6, with D possibly matching TRBD1 (5 bases). The germline gives CDR1 MDHEN, CDR2 SYDVKM. V was trimmed by 6 bases and J by 5 bases, leaving 23 bases between them. The CDR3 length is 18 residues.

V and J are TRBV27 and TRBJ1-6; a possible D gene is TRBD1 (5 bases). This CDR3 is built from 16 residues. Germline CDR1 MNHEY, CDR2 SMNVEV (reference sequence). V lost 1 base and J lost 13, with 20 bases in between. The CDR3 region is CASSLYRQARVEPLHF. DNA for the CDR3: TGTGCCAGCAGTTTATACAGGCAGGCCCGCGTAGAGCCCCTCCACTTT.

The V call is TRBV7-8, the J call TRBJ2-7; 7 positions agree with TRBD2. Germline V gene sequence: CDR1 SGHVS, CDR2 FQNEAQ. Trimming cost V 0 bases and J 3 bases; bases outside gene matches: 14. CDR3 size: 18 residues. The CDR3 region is CASSLAQGAGGGNYEQYF. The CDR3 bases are TGTGCCAGCAGCTTAGCGCAGGGCGCAGGCGGGGGAAACTACGAGCAGTACTTC.